One and the same sample provided the 15 T cell receptor beta chains below, sequenced in a study of blood T cells in healthy people across ages. A sample-barcoded 5' primer and a J-beta primer mix were used in a second PCR of about 6 to 11 cycles. TCRdb processed the 5' RACE reads anew with MiXCR; each CDR3 protein has one entry. The sample carries roughly 1.9 million distinct CDR3 sequences, 30% to 40% recorded once. The source material was blood. The source is a human donor in good health.

V usage is TRBV13 and J usage is TRBJ2-3; D remains unclear. This CDR3 spans 15 amino acids. V lost 5 bases, J lost 7 bases, and 19 bases lay in between. Looked up from germline, CDR1 is PRHDT and CDR2 is FYEKMQ (reference sequence). The CDR3 bases are TGTGCCAGCAGCCCTGGTACGGGCCGCCCCAATACGCAGTATTTT. Residues: CASSPGTGRPNTQYF.

This rearrangement joins TRBV6-1 to TRBJ2-7; 10 positions agree with TRBD2. The V and J ends lost 3 bases and 1 base, in that order; junction bases with no gene match: 3. CDR3 size: 15 residues. The V gene's germline CDR1 is MNHNS and CDR2 SASEGT. CDR3 region: CASSDGLAESYEQYF. The CDR3 nucleotides are TGTGCCAGCAGTGACGGACTAGCGGAGTCCTACGAGCAGTACTTC.

This clonotype was detected only a few times. The V and J genes are TRBV6-5 and TRBJ1-6; D possibly corresponds to TRBD1 (5 bases). V lost 5 bases and J lost 10, with 18 bases in between. Looked up from germline, CDR1 is MNHEY and CDR2 is SVGAGI. The CDR3 spans 15 residues. DNA for the CDR3: TGTGCCAGCAGTCAGACGATGTCCGGGGGATCACCCCTCCACTTT. It codes for CASSQTMSGGSPLHF.

V gene TRBV12-3 or TRBV12-4 combines with J gene TRBJ2-4, with D perhaps matching TRBD1 (6 bases). Matching the DNA end better, TRBJ2-7 makes the J call doubtful. This CDR3 spans 18 amino acids. The CDR3 region is CASSFEVEAPGDKYEQYF. CDR3 nucleotide sequence: TGTGCCAGCAGTTTTGAGGTGGAGGCCCCAGGGGATAAATACGAGCAGTACTTC.

The chain carries TRBV5-6 and TRBJ1-1; D gene ambiguous. Deletions cut 0 bases from V and 0 bases from J, with 12 bases between. Germline assignment: CDR1 SGHDT and CDR2 YYEEEE. The CDR3 covers 16 residues. The CDR3 bases are TGTGCCAGCAGCTTGGGGGCAGACCCCATGAACACTGAAGCTTTCTTT. Its translation: CASSLGADPMNTEAFF.

The chain employs TRBV7-2 and TRBJ1-2; no firm D call. The V gene lost 2 bases and the J gene lost 2 bases, with 9 bases spanning the gap. Germline V lookup: CDR1 SGHTA, CDR2 FQGNSA. CDR3 length: 14 residues. The CDR3 is CASSLSGRNYGYTF. Written as DNA, the CDR3 is TGTGCCAGCAGCTTATCCGGGAGAAACTATGGCTACACCTTC.

V gene TRBV27 combines with J gene TRBJ2-1, with D maybe TRBD2 (6 bases). The CDR3 runs to 15 residues. V gave up 5 bases and J gave up 4 bases, with 15 bases separating them. Germline loops: CDR1 MNHEY, CDR2 SMNVEV (reference sequence). CDR3 DNA: TGTGCCAGCAGTACCTCGGGACTGAGTTACAATGAGCAGTTCTTC. Its protein is CASSTSGLSYNEQFF.

This clonotype has more than one count but fewer than ten. The genes are TRBV20-1 and TRBJ2-3, with D perhaps matching TRBD1 (5 bases). The CDR3 has 15 residues. Germline CDR1 DFQATT, CDR2 SNEGSKA (reference sequence). The ends were cut back, 2 bases at V and 0 bases at J, with 12 bases in the middle. CDR3 DNA sequence: TGCAGTGCTAGAAGTGGTGCAGGGAGCACAGATACGCAGTATTTT. It codes for CSARSGAGSTDTQYF.

This clonotype was seen once. A read error is possible here, since a much larger clone lies one base away. The gene calls are TRBV28 and TRBJ2-5; D remains unclear. The DNA end favors TRBJ2-7, so the J call may be wrong. Looked up from germline, CDR1 is MDHEN and CDR2 is SYDVKM. CDR3 length equals 12 residues. In DNA form, the CDR3 reads TGTGCCAGCAGTTTATACAGTCACGAGCAGTACTTC. Translating gives CASSLYSHEQYF.

The rearrangement joins TRBV6-5 to TRBJ2-5, with D perhaps TRBD1 (5 bases). Trimming left V 0 bases short and J 11 bases short, with 19 bases between. CDR1 is MNHEY and CDR2 is SVGAGI in the germline V gene. This CDR3 is 15 amino acids long. The CDR3 region has the DNA TGTGCCAGCAGTTACTCGACCAGGGCCCAATTCCAGCAGTACTTC. Its protein is CASSYSTRAQFQQYF.

V gene TRBV7-9 combines with J gene TRBJ1-2; D unresolved. V lost 4 bases to trimming and J lost 3 bases, with 15 bases between them. Germline CDR1 and CDR2: SEHNR and FQNEAQ (reference sequence). CDR3 size: 15 residues. CDR3 bases: TGTGCCAGCAGCTCCGGTCCGAGGCGGGACTATGGCTACACCTTC. This sequence encodes CASSSGPRRDYGYTF. The full variable domain, rest sourced from reference TRBV7-9 and TRBJ1-2, is DTGVSQNPRHKITKRGQNVTFRCDPISEHNRLYWYRQTLGQGPEFLTYFQNEAQLEKSRLLSDRFSAERPKGSFSTLEIQRTEQGDSAMYLCASSSGPRRDYGYTFGSGTRLTVV.

The V and J genes are TRBV4-1 and TRBJ1-5, with D possibly being TRBD1 (6 bases). This CDR3 has 16 amino acids. Germline assignment: CDR1 MGHRA and CDR2 YSYEKL. V lost 5 bases to trimming and J lost 5 bases, with 19 bases between them. The CDR3 sequence is CASSDNLRDIDQPQHF. Here the CDR3 DNA reads TGCGCCAGCAGCGATAACTTACGGGACATTGATCAGCCCCAGCATTTT.

J is TRBJ2-1 and V is TRBV6-5; 8 bases line up with TRBD2. This CDR3 spans 14 amino acids. V was pared by 0 bases and J by 5 bases, with 0 bases of the junction left unmatched. Germline lookup yields CDR1 MNHEY and CDR2 SVGAGI. In nucleotides, the CDR3 is TGTGCCAGCAGTTACTCGGGACTAGACAATGAGCAGTTCTTC. Translation: CASSYSGLDNEQFF.

The genes are TRBV6-2 or TRBV6-3 and TRBJ1-2, with 9 nucleotides matching TRBD1. CDR1 and CDR2 from the germline V gene are MNHEY and SVGEGT. There are 14 residues in the CDR3. Germline trimming cut 6 bases from V and 1 base from J; bases unmatched to any gene: 3. The CDR3 is CASRGTGSNYGYTF. CDR3 coding DNA: TGTGCCAGCAGAGGGACAGGGAGTAACTATGGCTACACCTTC.

The V gene is TRBV28, the J gene TRBJ1-2; unclear D gene. CDR1 is MDHEN, CDR2 SYDVKM, per germline. This CDR3 region has 13 residues. V lost 7 bases and J lost 4, with 13 bases in between. The DNA for the CDR3 is TGTGCCAGCATTCACCCTGGCCGCTATGGCTACACCTTC. Translation: CASIHPGRYGYTF.